What follows are 16 T cell receptor beta chains derived from one specimen sequenced in a study of blood T cell repertoires in COVID-19 (dated by TCRdb to 2018 to 2021). Library prep was done by the immunoSEQ multiplex PCR assay. TCRdb limited this immuneACCESS table to in-frame rearrangements with V and J called. A share of clones is missing; checked studies link under half to unresolved V genes, and the rest is unexplained. Present in this sample are about 280,000 clones, 80% to 90% of which were seen just once. The ten top clones hold around 12% of the sample. The sample taken for sequencing was peripheral blood. These receptors were obtained from a woman aged 70-85 years with COVID-19, enrolled during active disease.

The V gene is TRBV5-1, the J gene TRBJ1-3; no definite D call. The germline V and J ends were trimmed by 0 bases and 0 bases, with 13 bases remaining between them. Germline-derived CDR1 and CDR2 are SGHRS and YFSETQ. CDR3 size: 17 residues. This CDR3 reads CASSLAGVLSSGNTIYF. DNA of the CDR3: TGCGCCAGCAGCTTGGCCGGGGTCCTGAGCTCTGGAAACACCATATATTTT.

The V call is TRBV5-4, the J call TRBJ1-2; 8 bases match TRBD1. With 3 bases clipped from V and 6 bases from J, the junction kept 4 bases outside the gene matches. Germline CDR1 SGHNT, CDR2 YYREEE (reference sequence). This CDR3 spans 13 amino acids. The CDR3 coding sequence is TGTGCCAGCAGCTGGGGACAGGAGGATGGCTACACCTTC. As protein: CASSWGQEDGYTF.

This clone was found a few times. The chain uses TRBV5-4 and TRBJ1-6, with D possibly being TRBD1 (6 bases). V lost 0 bases to trimming and J lost 11 bases, with 12 bases between them. The CDR3 totals 14 residues. Germline V CDR1 and CDR2: SGHNT, YYREEE (reference sequence). The chain's CDR3 is CASSLEQGVAPLHF. The CDR3 DNA reads as TGTGCCAGCAGCTTGGAACAGGGAGTGGCACCCCTCCACTTT.

This clone has a single count. V is TRBV2 and J is TRBJ1-1; D remains ambiguous. Trimming removed 3 bases from V and 3 bases from J, with 11 bases in between. From germline, CDR1 is SNHLY and CDR2 FYNNEI. This CDR3 comprises 14 residues. In DNA, the CDR3 is TGTGCCAGCAGTGAGGAGACGGTTTACACTGAAGCTTTCTTT. This encodes CASSEETVYTEAFF.

In its sample, this clone was seen once. This sequence joins TRBV11-3 and TRBJ2-1, with 7 bases identical to TRBD2. Germline lookup yields CDR1 SGHNT and CDR2 YENEEA. J gave up 0 bases and V 4 bases, and 12 bases lay outside the gene matches. This CDR3 is 18 amino acids long. CDR3 in amino acids: CASSSGGGRGSSYNEQFF. The CDR3 DNA sequence: TGTGCCAGCAGCTCCGGGGGTGGGAGGGGAAGCTCCTACAATGAGCAGTTCTTC.

The chain's CDR3 is CASSLRTGQTYEQYF. The CDR3 DNA follows: TGTGCCAGCAGTTTAAGGACGGGACAAACCTACGAGCAGTACTTC. The V gene is TRBV28, the J gene TRBJ2-7, with D possibly being TRBD1 (6 bases). This CDR3 has 15 residues. Germline-derived CDR1 and CDR2 are MDHEN and SYDVKM. Trimming took off 2 bases at V and 2 bases at J, with 13 bases between the two ends.

This clone was seen repeatedly, ten times or more. The CDR3 DNA reads as TGCAGTGCTAGTCAGCCGGGGAATTCACCCCTCCACTTT. Translated, it gives CSASQPGNSPLHF. The chain has TRBV20-1 and TRBJ1-6; D is undetermined. The CDR3 length is 13 residues. The ends were cut back, 3 bases at V and 7 bases at J, with 10 bases in the middle. CDR1 is DFQATT, CDR2 SNEGSKA, per germline (reference sequence).

V is TRBV29-1 and J is TRBJ1-2, with D hard to call. The CDR3 totals 10 residues. The V end lost 6 bases, the J end lost 7 bases, and 9 bases lay between the germline ends. The germline gives CDR1 SQVTM, CDR2 ANQGSEA. This CDR3 reads CSVLLGGYTF. The CDR3 region has the DNA TGCAGCGTCCTGCTCGGTGGCTACACCTTC. The whole variable domain, remainder taken from reference TRBV29-1 and TRBJ1-2, is SAVISQKPSRDICQRGTSLTIQCQVDSQVTMMFWYRQQPGQSLTLIATANQGSEATYESGFVIDKFPISRPNLTFSTLTVSNMSPEDSSIYLCSVLLGGYTFGSGTRLTVV.

This chain links TRBV4-1 with TRBJ1-2, with 9 bases identical to TRBD1. CDR1 and CDR2 (germline): MGHRA, YSYEKL. V trimming: 3 bases; J trimming: 6 bases; junction bases outside the gene matches: 5. The CDR3 is made up of 14 amino acids. In nucleotides, the CDR3 is TGCGCCAGCAGCCAGGACAGGGGTCGAGATGGCTACACCTTC. Protein: CASSQDRGRDGYTF.

As for this clone: This same CDR3 is encoded by further DNA sequences in the sample. The chain is built from TRBV27 and TRBJ1-3, with 10 positions matching TRBD1. Per germline, CDR1 MNHEY and CDR2 SMNVEV (reference sequence). Unmatched junction bases numbered 0, after V lost 3 bases and J lost 4 bases. CDR3 length: 14 amino acids. For the CDR3, the DNA is TGTGCCAGCAGTTTGACAGGGGGCGGAAACACCATATATTTT. Encoded protein: CASSLTGGGNTIYF.

This clone has a handful of counts. The V call is TRBV28, the J call TRBJ1-6; maybe TRBD1 (6 bases). This CDR3 region has 14 residues. Looked up from germline, CDR1 is MDHEN and CDR2 is SYDVKM. V shed 6 bases and J shed 9 bases, with 15 bases lying between them. CDR3 DNA: TGTGCCAGCAGCCCGAGTCAGGGGATTTCACCCCTCCACTTT. Residues: CASSPSQGISPLHF.

The chain uses TRBV19 and TRBJ1-2, with TRBD1 identical over 9 bases. The germline V gene has CDR1 LNHDA and CDR2 SQIVND (reference sequence). V shed 3 bases and J 4 bases; nucleotides not matched to a gene: 6. The CDR3 is 15 amino acids. The CDR3 DNA is TGTGCCAGTAGTATTTCAACAGGGGGCGTCTATGGCTACACCTTC. Translated: CASSISTGGVYGYTF. Full variable domain (missing parts from reference TRBV19 and TRBJ1-2): DGGITQSPKYLFRKEGQNVTLSCEQNLNHDAMYWYRQDPGQGLRLIYYSQIVNDFQKGDIAEGYSVSREKKESFPLTVTSAQKNPTAFYLCASSISTGGVYGYTFGSGTRLTVV.

This clone has only a few counts. V is TRBV4-1 and J is TRBJ2-2, with D unclear. Trimming stripped 0 bases from V and 8 bases from J, with 16 bases between. This CDR3 has 16 residues. Germline V gene lookup returns CDR1 MGHRA and CDR2 YSYEKL. The CDR3 DNA reads TGCGCCAGCAGCCAAGATTTAAAGAGAATTGGTGGGGAGCTGTTTTTT. Protein: CASSQDLKRIGGELFF.

The rearrangement uses TRBV21-1 and TRBJ2-7; the D call in the table, TRBD1, was not verified against the DNA. TRBV21-1 is designated a pseudogene. The CDR3 loop spans 17 amino acids. CDR3 sequence (DNA): TGTGCCAGCAGCAAAGCGCTTTGGGACACCTTACCCTACGAGCAGTACTTC. The encoded protein is CASSKALWDTLPYEQYF.

The chain links TRBV18 to TRBJ2-3; 8 bases agree with TRBD1. The V segment lost 0 bases and the J segment 5 bases; nucleotides outside the gene matches: 4. The CDR3 has 15 amino acids. Germline loops: CDR1 KGHSH, CDR2 LQKENI. The DNA of the CDR3 is TGTGCCAGCTCACCACCCCGGACAGGGCAAGATACGCAGTATTTT. Translating gives CASSPPRTGQDTQYF.

As to this clone: The identical CDR3 is also encoded by other nucleotide sequences in the sample. The chain is built from TRBV28 and TRBJ2-7; a weak D match, TRBD2 (5 bases). The CDR3 has 11 residues. Trimming left V 6 bases short and J 3 bases short, with 6 bases between. CDR1 is MDHEN and CDR2 is SYDVKM in the germline V gene. The CDR3 loop is CASSRGYEQYF. The CDR3 DNA reads as TGTGCCAGCAGCCGGGGCTACGAGCAGTACTTC. Full variable domain (remainder filled in from reference TRBV28 and TRBJ2-7): DVKVTQSSRYLVKRTGEKVFLECVQDMDHENMFWYRQDPGLGLRLIYFSYDVKMKEKGDIPEGYSVSREKKERFSLILESASTNQTSMYLCASSRGYEQYFGPGTRLTVT.